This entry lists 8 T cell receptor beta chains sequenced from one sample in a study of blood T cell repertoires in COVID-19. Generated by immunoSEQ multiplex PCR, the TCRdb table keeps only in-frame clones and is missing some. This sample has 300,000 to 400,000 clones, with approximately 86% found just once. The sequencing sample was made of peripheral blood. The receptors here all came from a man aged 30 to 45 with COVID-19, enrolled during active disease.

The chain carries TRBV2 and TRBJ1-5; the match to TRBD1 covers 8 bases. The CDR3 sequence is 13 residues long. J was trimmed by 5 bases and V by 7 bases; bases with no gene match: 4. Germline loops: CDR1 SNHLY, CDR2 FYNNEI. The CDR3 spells CASTPDRDQPQHF. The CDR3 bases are TGTGCCAGCACCCCGGACAGGGATCAGCCCCAGCATTTT.

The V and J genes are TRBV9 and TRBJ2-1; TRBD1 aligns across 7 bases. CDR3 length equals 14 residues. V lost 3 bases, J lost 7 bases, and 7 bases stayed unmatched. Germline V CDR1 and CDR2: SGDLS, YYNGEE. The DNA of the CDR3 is TGTGCCAGCAGCGGATCGTACAGGGGTAATGAGCAGTTCTTC. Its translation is CASSGSYRGNEQFF.

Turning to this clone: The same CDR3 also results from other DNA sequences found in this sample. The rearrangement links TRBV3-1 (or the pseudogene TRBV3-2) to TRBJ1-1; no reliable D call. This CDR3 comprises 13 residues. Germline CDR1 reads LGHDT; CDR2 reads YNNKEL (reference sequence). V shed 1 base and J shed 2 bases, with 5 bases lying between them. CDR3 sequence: CASSQAGNTEAFF. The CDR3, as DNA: TGTGCCAGCAGCCAAGCGGGTAACACTGAAGCTTTCTTT.

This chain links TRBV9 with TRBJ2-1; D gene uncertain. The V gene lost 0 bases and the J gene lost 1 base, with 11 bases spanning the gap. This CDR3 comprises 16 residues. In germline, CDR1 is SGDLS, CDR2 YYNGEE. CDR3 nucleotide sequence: TGTGCCAGCAGCGTAGGTGGCTTACCTTCCTACAATGAGCAGTTCTTC. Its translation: CASSVGGLPSYNEQFF. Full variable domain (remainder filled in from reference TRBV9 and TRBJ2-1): DSGVTQTPKHLITATGQRVTLRCSPRSGDLSVYWYQQSLDQGLQFLIQYYNGEERAKGNILERFSAQQFPDLHSELNLSSLELGDSALYFCASSVGGLPSYNEQFFGPGTRLTVL.

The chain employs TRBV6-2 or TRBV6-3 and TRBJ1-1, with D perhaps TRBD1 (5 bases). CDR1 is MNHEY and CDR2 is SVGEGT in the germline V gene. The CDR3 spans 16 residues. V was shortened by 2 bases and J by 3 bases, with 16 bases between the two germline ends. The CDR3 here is CASSYGLDSSDTEAFF. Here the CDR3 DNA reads TGTGCCAGCAGTTACGGCCTAGACAGTTCGGACACTGAAGCTTTCTTT.

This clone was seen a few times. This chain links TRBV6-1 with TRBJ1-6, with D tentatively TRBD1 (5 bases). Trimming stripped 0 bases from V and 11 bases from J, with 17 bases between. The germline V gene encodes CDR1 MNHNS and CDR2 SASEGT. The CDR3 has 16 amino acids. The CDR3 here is CASSEALQQLRAPLHF. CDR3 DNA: TGTGCCAGCAGTGAAGCGCTTCAACAGCTCAGGGCACCCCTCCACTTT.

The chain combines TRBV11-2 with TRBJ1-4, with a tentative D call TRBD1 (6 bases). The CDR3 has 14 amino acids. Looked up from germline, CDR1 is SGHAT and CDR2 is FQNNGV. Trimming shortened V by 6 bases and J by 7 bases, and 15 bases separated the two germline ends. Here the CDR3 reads CASRKTGRAEKLFF. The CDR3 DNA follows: TGTGCCAGCAGGAAAACAGGGCGGGCTGAAAAACTGTTTTTT.

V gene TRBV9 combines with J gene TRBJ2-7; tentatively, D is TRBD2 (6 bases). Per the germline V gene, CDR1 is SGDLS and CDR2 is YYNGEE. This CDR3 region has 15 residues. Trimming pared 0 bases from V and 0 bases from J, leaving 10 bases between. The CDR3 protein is CASSVAVGSSYEQYF. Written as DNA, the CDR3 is TGTGCCAGCAGCGTAGCGGTCGGGAGCTCCTACGAGCAGTACTTC.